The T cell receptor beta chain under discussion was sequenced for a study of T cells after yellow fever vaccination. On this clonotype: Its antigen is as yet unknown.

A 5'RACE template-switching step, the method used to make TCR cDNA, added a universal primer site and UMIs. Via MiXCR, TCRdb re-called the 5' RACE reads, giving one row per CDR3 protein. This sample has a few hundred thousand distinct CDR3 sequences, with approximately 4% found just once. Trimming pared 4 bases from V and 8 bases from J, leaving 15 bases between. In germline, CDR1 is SGHTA, CDR2 FQGNSA. The CDR3 covers 14 residues. Study findings and constraints: Just a small share of clonotypes turned up in the CD4 compartment as well as the CD8 compartment.

The sequencing here drew on PBMCs, taken 15 days after the yellow fever booster vaccination. The receptor comes from a man younger than 35 who received the YFV17D yellow fever vaccine. V is TRBV7-2 and J is TRBJ2-1, with D possibly TRBD2 on 6 matching bases. DNA of the CDR3: TGTGCCAGCAGCTCGTTGGGACTCGGATATGAGCAGTTCTTC. Protein product: CASSSLGLGYEQFF.